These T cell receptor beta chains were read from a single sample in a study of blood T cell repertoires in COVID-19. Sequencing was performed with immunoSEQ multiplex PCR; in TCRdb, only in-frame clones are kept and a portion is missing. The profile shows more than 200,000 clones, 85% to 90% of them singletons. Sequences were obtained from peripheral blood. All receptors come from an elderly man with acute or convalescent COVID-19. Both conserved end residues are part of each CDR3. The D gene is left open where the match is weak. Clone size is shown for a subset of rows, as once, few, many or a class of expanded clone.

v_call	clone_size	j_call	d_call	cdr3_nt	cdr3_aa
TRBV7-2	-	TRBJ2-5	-	TGTGCCAGCAGCTTATACGGACTCCAAGAGACCCAGTACTTC	CASSLYGLQETQYF
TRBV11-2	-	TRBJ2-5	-	TGTGCCAGCAGCTCTCAGCGGGAGACCCAGTACTTC	CASSSQRETQYF
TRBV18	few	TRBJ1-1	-	TGTGCCAGCTCACCAACAGGGCGCGGCACTGAAGCTTTCTTT	CASSPTGRGTEAFF
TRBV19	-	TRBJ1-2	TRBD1	TGTGCCAGTAGTATTAAAGGGGGCAAGGGCTATGGCTACACCTTC	CASSIKGGKGYGYTF
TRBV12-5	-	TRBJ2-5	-	TGTGCTAGTGGTTCCAGAGACAGAGAAGAGACCCAGTACTTC	CASGSRDREETQYF
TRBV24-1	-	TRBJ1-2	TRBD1	TGTGCCACCAGTGATTCGGGACAGTATGGCTACACCTTC	CATSDSGQYGYTF
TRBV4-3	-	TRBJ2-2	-	TGCGCCAGCATGCGAGCGGCGCGCACCGGGGAGCTGTTTTTT	CASMRAARTGELFF
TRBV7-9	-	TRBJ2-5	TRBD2	TGTGCCAGCAGCTTAGTTTCGGCGGGAGTCCCCAAAGAGACCCAGTACTTC	CASSLVSAGVPKETQYF
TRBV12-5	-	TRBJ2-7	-	TGTGCTAGTGGTTTGGTACCTCCTCGTGTAGCCTACGAGCAGTACTTC	CASGLVPPRVAYEQYF
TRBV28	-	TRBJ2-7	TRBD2	TGTGCCACAAGGACTAGCGGGAGGAGCGGCTACGAGCAGTACTTC	CATRTSGRSGYEQYF
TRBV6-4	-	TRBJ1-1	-	TGTGCCAGCAGTCCCGGGACTTGGGGGAACACTGAAGCTTTCTTT	CASSPGTWGNTEAFF
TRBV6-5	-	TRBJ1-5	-	TGTGCCAGCAGTTACTCGGAGAGCAATCAGCCCCAGCATTTT	CASSYSESNQPQHF
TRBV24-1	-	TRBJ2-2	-	TGTGCCACCAGTGGGCCGACTAGGGGCACCGGGGAGCTGTTTTTT	CATSGPTRGTGELFF
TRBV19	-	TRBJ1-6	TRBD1	TGTGCCTCAAGGTCCGGGACAGGGTGGGAATCACCCCTCCACTTT	CASRSGTGWESPLHF
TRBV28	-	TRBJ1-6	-	TGTGCCAGCAGAAAACAGGGTATGAATAATTCACCCCTCCACTTT	CASRKQGMNNSPLHF
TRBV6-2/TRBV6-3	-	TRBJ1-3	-	TGTGCCAGCAGTTACTCGAGGCGCACCGGAGATACAAACACCATATATTTT	CASSYSRRTGDTNTIYF
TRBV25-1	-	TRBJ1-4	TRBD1	TGTGCCAGCAGTGGACAGGGGCTGGGGGAAAAACTGTTTTTT	CASSGQGLGEKLFF
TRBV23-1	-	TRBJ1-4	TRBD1	TGCGCCAGCAGTCGGGGGACAGGGGACTATGCAACTAATGAAAAACTGTTTTTT	CASSRGTGDYATNEKLFF
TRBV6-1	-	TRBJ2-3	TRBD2	TGTGCCAGCAGCGGGACTATTTTTTTTGATACGCAGTATTTT	CASSGTIFFDTQYF
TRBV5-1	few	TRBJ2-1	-	TGCGCCAGCAGCGTATCCGGGGTTTACAATGAGCAGTTCTTC	CASSVSGVYNEQFF
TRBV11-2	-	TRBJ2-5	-	TGTGCCAGCAGCGTAACAGGGTTTGGAGAGACCCAGTACTTC	CASSVTGFGETQYF
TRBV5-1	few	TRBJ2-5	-	TGCGCCAGCAGCCGCGAAGCAGCCGGGTTAGAGACCCAGTACTTC	CASSREAAGLETQYF
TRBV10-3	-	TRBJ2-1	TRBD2	TGTGCCAGCAGCGGAACGGGAGGTCGGTATGAGCAGTTCTTC	CASSGTGGRYEQFF
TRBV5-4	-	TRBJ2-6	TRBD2	TGTGCCAGCAGCTTCAACGTCGGGGGGAGGGCCAGCTCTGGGGCCAACGTCCTGACTTTC	CASSFNVGGRASSGANVLTF
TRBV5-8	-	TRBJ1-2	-	TGTGCCAGCAGTTCTCCGGGGTTAGTAGCTGGCTACACCTTC	CASSSPGLVAGYTF
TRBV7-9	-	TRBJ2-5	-	TGTGCCAGCAGCTCCGGAGGGACCCAGTACTTC	CASSSGGTQYF
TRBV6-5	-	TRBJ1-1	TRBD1	TGTGCCACCCTGAGAAGCGGGGACAGGGCGGCTTTCTTT	CATLRSGDRAAFF
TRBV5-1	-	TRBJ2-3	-	TGCGCCAGCAGTTTGTGGGAGAAGGATACGCAGTATTTT	CASSLWEKDTQYF
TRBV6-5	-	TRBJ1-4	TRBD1	TGTGCCAGCAACCTCCAGGGGGCAGGGGAAAAACTGTTTTTT	CASNLQGAGEKLFF
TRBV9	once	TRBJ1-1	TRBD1	TGTGCCAGCAGCGTAGTAGGACAGGCAGAAGCTTTCTTT	CASSVVGQAEAFF
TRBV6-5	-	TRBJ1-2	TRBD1	TGTGCCAGCAGTTGGACAGGGGTGTTTGGCTACACCTTC	CASSWTGVFGYTF
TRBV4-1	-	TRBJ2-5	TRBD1	TGCGCCAGCAGCCGGACAGGCCAATCTGGGGAGACCCAGTACTTC	CASSRTGQSGETQYF
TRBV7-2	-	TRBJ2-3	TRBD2	TGTGCCAGCAGCTTAGGGGCGGGGGGAGATACGCAGTATTTT	CASSLGAGGDTQYF
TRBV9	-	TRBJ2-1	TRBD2	TGTGCCAGCAGCCCTAGTCTGTGGGGGTTAGCGGGAGAAGGCTACAATGAGCAGTTCTTC	CASSPSLWGLAGEGYNEQFF
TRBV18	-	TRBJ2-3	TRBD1	TGTGCCAGCTCACCTTCGGCAGGGGGCTCAGATACGCAGTATTTT	CASSPSAGGSDTQYF
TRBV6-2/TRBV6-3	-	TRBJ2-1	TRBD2	TGTGCCAGCAGTTACCCCCTCGGGCTAGCGGGCTTTTCCGGCAATGAGCAGTTCTTC	CASSYPLGLAGFSGNEQFF
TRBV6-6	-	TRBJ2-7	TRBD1	TGTGCCAGCAGTGGAAAGGGACAGGGCTACGAGCAGTACTTC	CASSGKGQGYEQYF
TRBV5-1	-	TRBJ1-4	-	TGCGCCAGCAGACTAGCAGTCACTAATGAAAAACTGTTTTTT	CASRLAVTNEKLFF
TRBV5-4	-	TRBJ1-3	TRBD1	TGTGCCAGCAGCTTGAGGACAGGGGCCAGCTCTGGAAACACCATATATTTT	CASSLRTGASSGNTIYF
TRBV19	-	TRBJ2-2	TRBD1	TGTGCCAGTAGTCCGGGACAGACGAACACCGGGGAGCTGTTTTTT	CASSPGQTNTGELFF
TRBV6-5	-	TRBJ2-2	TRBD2	TGTGCCAGCAGGGAGCGGGAGGGTGCCACCGGGGAGCTGTTTTTT	CASREREGATGELFF